The 14 T cell receptor beta chains listed next were all sequenced from one sample in a study of technical replicates of blood from several donors. Here immunoSEQ multiplex PCR was the method, and the copy in TCRdb shows in-frame clones only, minus some. The sample holds fewer than 70,000 clones; 94% are singletons and the top ten take over 0.2%. Sequenced sample: T cells isolated from PBMCs. These TCRs come from a human donor in good health.

This clone was detected only once. V and J are TRBV7-9 and TRBJ2-3, with 12 bases aligning to TRBD2. Germline assignment: CDR1 SEHNR and CDR2 FQNEAQ (reference sequence). Trimming took 5 bases from V and 6 from J; bases not matched to a gene: 9. This CDR3 has 16 residues. CDR3: CASSPTSGSTSDTQYF. CDR3 bases: TGTGCCAGCAGCCCGACTAGCGGGAGTACGTCGGATACGCAGTATTTT.

This chain connects TRBV7-8 to TRBJ1-5; unclear D gene. CDR3 length: 14 residues. Trimming pared 3 bases from V and 0 bases from J, leaving 6 bases between. The germline V gene has CDR1 SGHVS and CDR2 FQNEAQ. This CDR3 reads CASSLQYSNQPQHF. The CDR3 bases are TGTGCCAGCAGCTTGCAGTATAGCAATCAGCCCCAGCATTTT.

The V and J genes are TRBV6-5 and TRBJ1-1, with a possible D match to TRBD1 (6 bases). The CDR3 totals 13 residues. Trimming took 6 bases from V and 1 from J, leaving 9 bases between them. Germline loops: CDR1 MNHEY, CDR2 SVGAGI. The CDR3 reads CASREQGNTEAFF. In DNA, the CDR3 is TGTGCCAGCAGGGAACAGGGGAACACTGAAGCTTTCTTT.

This sequence joins TRBV29-1 and TRBJ2-2; a weak D match, TRBD1 (6 bases). The CDR3 runs 15 residues. Germline V CDR1 and CDR2: SQVTM, ANQGSEA. The V and J ends lost 4 bases and 5 bases respectively, with 17 bases between them. The CDR3: CSVAPGALGTGELFF. The CDR3 DNA follows: TGCAGCGTTGCACCAGGGGCGCTGGGTACCGGGGAGCTGTTTTTT.

This chain links TRBV13 with TRBJ1-5; 8 positions match TRBD1. There are 15 residues in the CDR3. Germline CDR1 PRHDT, CDR2 FYEKMQ (reference sequence). With V trimmed by 5 bases and J by 6 bases, 9 bases remained unmatched. CDR3 sequence reads: CASSQTGAGSQPQHF. The CDR3 DNA follows: TGTGCCAGCAGCCAGACAGGGGCTGGGTCTCAGCCCCAGCATTTT.

The chain is built from TRBV9 and TRBJ2-3, with a weak D call TRBD1 (5 bases). Germline CDR1 SGDLS, CDR2 YYNGEE. The CDR3 extends over 13 amino acids. V lost 2 bases and J 4 bases, leaving 8 bases between the germline ends. The CDR3 spells CASSVQGSDTQYF. DNA of the CDR3: TGTGCCAGCAGCGTCCAGGGTTCAGATACGCAGTATTTT.

This clone was recorded only once. The CDR3 coding sequence is TGTGCCAGCAGCTTGGAAAGCGGGGGGGCCTATTTTGGGGCCAACGTCCTGACTTTC. Protein sequence: CASSLESGGAYFGANVLTF. The chain is built from TRBV5-6 and TRBJ2-6, with 10 positions matching TRBD2. Germline CDR1 and CDR2: SGHDT and YYEEEE. This CDR3 comprises 19 residues. The V and J ends lost 0 bases and 3 bases, in that order; junction bases with no gene match: 9.

This clone was seen more than once but under ten times. The V and J genes are TRBV12-5 and TRBJ2-7, with 10 bases aligning to TRBD2. V dropped 1 base and J dropped 5; count of bases not matched to a gene: 2. Germline CDR1 and CDR2: LGHNT and FRNRAP. The CDR3 spans 14 residues. CDR3: CASGLGTSGDEQYF. The CDR3 DNA sequence: TGTGCTAGTGGTTTGGGGACTAGCGGCGACGAGCAGTACTTC.

V usage is TRBV5-1 and J usage is TRBJ2-3; 9 nucleotides align to TRBD2. The trim removed 0 bases at V and 2 bases at J, leaving 4 bases unmatched. This CDR3 comprises 16 residues. Germline CDR1 SGHRS, CDR2 YFSETQ. CDR3 coding DNA: TGCGCCAGCAGCTTGGGACTAGCGGATATCACAGATACGCAGTATTTT. Protein product: CASSLGLADITDTQYF.

The V call is TRBV10-2, the J call TRBJ1-5; D gene unclear. Germline loops: CDR1 WSHSY, CDR2 SAAADI. The CDR3 length is 19 residues. V was pared by 8 bases and J by 6 bases, with 32 bases between. This CDR3 reads CASSSGSPSTLAISQPQHF. The CDR3 DNA sequence: TGCGCCAGCTCCTCGGGGTCTCCCTCCACCTTAGCAATCAGTCAGCCCCAGCATTTT.

The chain combines TRBV7-3 with TRBJ1-1; possibly TRBD1 for D (5 bases). CDR1 is SGHTA, CDR2 FQGTGA, per germline. The V end lost 2 bases, the J end lost 4 bases, and 8 bases lay between the germline ends. The CDR3 has 13 amino acids. In DNA form, the CDR3 reads TGTGCCAGCAGCTTATGGGGCGGCACTGAAGCTTTCTTT. Translation: CASSLWGGTEAFF.

This chain links TRBV12-5 with TRBJ2-5; TRBD1 matches at 8 bases. CDR3 length: 18 amino acids. V gave up 2 bases and J gave up 7 bases; unmatched junction bases: 18. Per germline, CDR1 LGHNT and CDR2 FRNRAP. In DNA, the CDR3 is TGTGCTAGTGGTTTGCACGAAATCGGCAGCAGGGGGCAGCGGACCCAGTACTTC. Protein product: CASGLHEIGSRGQRTQYF.

This chain uses TRBV10-1 with TRBJ2-1; the match to TRBD2 covers 7 bases. Germline CDR1 reads WNHNN; CDR2 reads SYGVQD (reference sequence). The CDR3 is 16 residues long. V trimming: 0 bases; J trimming: 2 bases; junction bases outside the gene matches: 4. DNA for the CDR3: TGCGCCAGCAGTGAGTCTCTAGCGGAAACCTACAATGAGCAGTTCTTC. It codes for CASSESLAETYNEQFF.

The J gene is TRBJ1-5, the V gene TRBV28; D ambiguous. Germline V gene lookup returns CDR1 MDHEN and CDR2 SYDVKM. The CDR3 consists of 11 residues. V lost 6 bases, J lost 2 bases, and 2 bases lay in between. DNA of the CDR3: TGTGCCAGCAGCGGCAATCAGCCCCAGCATTTT. Translating gives CASSGNQPQHF.